This TCR beta chain came from a study of shared clonotypes between healthy human individuals. General study points: Sharing across four donors was highest in naive CD4 (around 5%) and lowest in memory CD8 (about 0.4%). When compared with the clonotypes that were shared by all four sorted-subset donors, the non-shared clonotypes turned out to have lower generation probabilities.

For this clone: Its target is not known.

Pooled CD45RO+ cells and CCR7-negative CD45RA+ TemRA cells made up CD8 memory. The CDR3 has 13 amino acids. CDR1 MDHEN and CDR2 SYDVKM come from the germline V gene. J gave up 14 bases and V 4 bases, and 10 bases lay outside the gene matches. The sorted-subset replicate PCRs were given roughly 190 ng DNA, which is around 29,000 T cell genomes. TCRdb keeps only in-frame clones here, not all; method: immunoSEQ multiplex PCR. The repertoire holds about 110,000 clones, with 55% to 70% as singletons. Source material: memory CD8+ T cells sorted from blood. Subset denoted: CD45RO+ cells pooled with CCR7-negative TemRA cells. This chain uses TRBV28 with TRBJ2-5; 10 bases align to TRBD1. The TCR sequence derives from a woman aged 30 to 39 in good health. The CDR3 DNA reads as TGTGCCAGCAGTTGGGCGGGACAGGGGCGATTATACTTC. Translated: CASSWAGQGRLYF.